The clone carrying this TCR beta chain came up once. This entry comes from a study of patients and donors after allogeneic stem cell transplantation. TCRdb independently ran MiXCR on the RT-PCR reads; one entry per CDR3 protein. The table includes roughly 230,000 distinct CDR3 sequences, around 14% detected once. Germline CDR1 GTSNPN, CDR2 SVGIG (reference sequence). The CDR3 has 11 amino acids. Trimming stripped 1 base from V and 8 bases from J, with 8 bases between. V gene TRBV30 combines with J gene TRBJ1-2; D not certain. The sample consisted of blood, either unsorted or a sorted T cell fraction (not recorded which). This clonotype was obtained from a human donor who was either an allogeneic HSCT recipient or a stem cell or donor lymphocyte infusion donor (not recorded which). It is not recorded whose cells these are; they may come from a transplant donor. The CDR3 sequence: CAWSASWGYTF. The DNA for the CDR3 is TGTGCCTGGAGTGCTAGCTGGGGCTACACCTTC.